These 24 T cell receptor beta chains came from one sample sequenced in a study of T cell changes during pregnancy in multiple sclerosis. Sequencing used immunoSEQ multiplex PCR; TCRdb keeps in-frame clones, though not all of them. The data show some 130,000 clones, about 96% seen once. The source material was peripheral blood, sampled after pregnancy. The source of these receptors is a female donor with multiple sclerosis, enrolled in a pregnancy study.

The V gene is TRBV30, the J gene TRBJ1-1; D unresolved. The CDR3 has 16 amino acids. V lost 0 bases and J 0 bases, leaving 14 bases between the germline ends. Looked up from germline, CDR1 is GTSNPN and CDR2 is SVGIG (reference sequence). Here the CDR3 DNA reads TGTGCCTGGAGTGTACAGTCCAGGTTCATGAACACTGAAGCTTTCTTT. Its protein product is CAWSVQSRFMNTEAFF.

Only one count was recorded for this clone. The V and J genes are TRBV5-1 and TRBJ2-7, with D perhaps TRBD2 (6 bases). The ends were cut back, 3 bases at V and 8 bases at J, with 27 bases in the middle. The CDR3 is made up of 17 amino acids. The V gene's germline CDR1 is SGHRS and CDR2 YFSETQ. CDR3 nucleotides: TGCGCCAGCAGCTCATTAGAAGCGGGTTTCCCCCCAGGAAAGCAGTACTTC. Its translation is CASSSLEAGFPPGKQYF. The entire variable domain, with the rest obtained from reference TRBV5-1 and TRBJ2-7, is as follows: KAGVTQTPRYLIKTRGQQVTLSCSPISGHRSVSWYQQTPGQGLQFLFEYFSETQRNKGNFPGRFSGRQFSNSRSEMNVSTLELGDSALYLCASSSLEAGFPPGKQYFGPGTRLTVT.

The rearrangement links TRBV2 to TRBJ2-1, with TRBD2 matching 8 bases. Losses at the gene ends were 6 bases for V and 6 bases for J; bases not matched to a gene: 4. Germline CDR1 is SNHLY and CDR2 is FYNNEI. The CDR3 is made up of 13 amino acids. In nucleotides, the CDR3 is TGTGCCAGCAGCTCCGGGACTAGCAATGAGCAGTTCTTC. This codes for CASSSGTSNEQFF.

This chain links TRBV5-1 with TRBJ2-7, with 9 bases that match TRBD1. The V gene's germline CDR1 is SGHRS and CDR2 YFSETQ. With V trimmed by 4 bases and J by 7 bases, 3 bases remained unmatched. This CDR3 is built from 12 residues. CDR3 amino acids: CASSGTGWEQYF. The CDR3 DNA is TGCGCCAGCAGCGGGACAGGGTGGGAGCAGTACTTC.

V usage is TRBV5-1 and J usage is TRBJ2-7; TRBD2 agrees at 8 bases. This CDR3 comprises 12 residues. Germline V lookup: CDR1 SGHRS, CDR2 YFSETQ. The CDR3 spells CASTSATYEQYF. In DNA, the CDR3 is TGCGCTTCGACTAGCGCAACCTACGAGCAGTACTTC.

The V and J genes are TRBV5-4 and TRBJ1-3; D is possibly TRBD1 (6 bases). CDR3 length: 16 residues. V lost 1 base and J 1 base, leaving 12 bases between the germline ends. From germline, CDR1 is SGHNT and CDR2 YYREEE (reference sequence). CDR3 sequence reads: CASSLRTGTSGNTIYF. The DNA for the CDR3 is TGTGCCAGCAGCTTGAGAACCGGGACATCTGGAAACACCATATATTTT. The full variable domain, with the rest looked up from reference TRBV5-4 and TRBJ1-3, is ETGVTQSPTHLIKTRGQQVTLRCSSQSGHNTVSWYQQALGQGPQFIFQYYREEENGRGNFPPRFSGLQFPNYSSELNVNALELDDSALYLCASSLRTGTSGNTIYFGEGSWLTVV.

The genes are TRBV28 and TRBJ2-3, with TRBD2 matching over 8 bases. This CDR3 spans 14 amino acids. V trimming: 6 bases; J trimming: 3 bases; junction bases outside the gene matches: 5. Per germline, CDR1 MDHEN and CDR2 SYDVKM. The CDR3 loop is CASSKSGGTDTQYF. In DNA form, the CDR3 reads TGTGCCAGCAGCAAATCGGGGGGGACAGATACGCAGTATTTT.

V is TRBV29-1 and J is TRBJ2-3; TRBD2 matches at 7 bases. This CDR3 contains 14 residues. Germline loops: CDR1 SQVTM, CDR2 ANQGSEA. V was clipped by 7 bases and J by 0 bases; unmatched bases: 7. CDR3 loop: CSGVSGPSTDTQYF. The CDR3 DNA is TGCAGCGGGGTTAGCGGGCCCAGCACAGATACGCAGTATTTT.

The rearrangement uses TRBV27 and TRBJ2-7, with 8 bases matching TRBD2. Germline loops: CDR1 MNHEY, CDR2 SMNVEV (reference sequence). The length of the CDR3 is 15 residues. J was trimmed by 2 bases and V by 5 bases; bases with no gene match: 8. This CDR3 is CASSVTSGMTYEQYF. DNA for the CDR3: TGTGCCAGCAGTGTAACTAGCGGAATGACCTACGAGCAGTACTTC.

The rearrangement uses TRBV28 and TRBJ2-3, with 7 bases identical to TRBD2. The V gene's germline CDR1 is MDHEN and CDR2 SYDVKM. The V and J ends lost 3 bases and 4 bases, in that order; junction bases with no gene match: 13. This CDR3 is built from 17 residues. The CDR3 spells CASSFPAGTKFSDTQYF. CDR3 sequence (DNA): TGTGCCAGCAGTTTTCCGGCCGGGACTAAGTTTTCAGATACGCAGTATTTT.

V usage is TRBV28 and J usage is TRBJ2-5; the D is unclear. Germline V gene data show CDR1 as MDHEN and CDR2 as SYDVKM. Deletions cut 6 bases from V and 5 bases from J, with 19 bases between. The CDR3 length is 15 residues. The CDR3 spells CASSLTPPLGETQYF. CDR3 nucleotides: TGTGCCAGCAGCCTCACCCCCCCACTCGGGGAGACCCAGTACTTC.

The chain has TRBV5-6 and TRBJ2-5, with a tentative D call TRBD1 (5 bases). CDR3 length: 14 residues. Trimming left V 5 bases short and J 2 bases short, with 13 bases between. Per the germline V gene, CDR1 is SGHDT and CDR2 is YYEEEE. CDR3 residues: CASRLRGRQETQYF. The CDR3 DNA sequence: TGTGCCAGCAGGCTAAGGGGTAGGCAAGAGACCCAGTACTTC.

The chain joins TRBV6-1 to TRBJ2-1; 9 bases align to TRBD2. Germline V gene data show CDR1 as MNHNS and CDR2 as SASEGT. The CDR3 is 15 residues long. J was trimmed by 9 bases and V by 8 bases; bases with no gene match: 14. This CDR3 reads CASGSMREGFGEQFF. DNA of the CDR3: TGTGCCAGCGGATCCATGCGGGAGGGTTTTGGTGAGCAGTTCTTC.

The rearrangement uses TRBV15 and TRBJ2-7, with TRBD1 matching over 8 bases. The CDR3 extends over 15 amino acids. V shed 0 bases and J 4 bases; nucleotides not matched to a gene: 5. CDR1 and CDR2 (germline): LNHNV, YYDKDF (reference sequence). CDR3 sequence (DNA): TGTGCCACCAGCAGAGAGACAGGGGCCGAATACGAGCAGTACTTC. Translation: CATSRETGAEYEQYF.

The J gene is TRBJ2-1, the V gene TRBV11-2; 11 nucleotides agree with TRBD2. From germline, CDR1 is SGHAT and CDR2 FQNNGV. Germline trimming cut 0 bases from V and 4 bases from J; bases unmatched to any gene: 5. CDR3 size: 17 residues. Here the CDR3 DNA reads TGTGCCAGCAGCTTAGATAGGGGACTAGCGGATTACAATGAGCAGTTCTTC. This codes for CASSLDRGLADYNEQFF.

The chain combines TRBV19 with TRBJ2-1; 11 bases line up with TRBD2. The germline CDR1 and CDR2 sequences are LNHDA and SQIVND (reference sequence). CDR3 length: 15 amino acids. V shed 7 bases and J 5 bases; nucleotides not matched to a gene: 7. The CDR3 spells CASTLLAGAHNEQFF. CDR3 in DNA: TGTGCCAGTACCTTACTAGCGGGAGCCCACAATGAGCAGTTCTTC. The entire variable domain, with the rest obtained from reference TRBV19 and TRBJ2-1, is as follows: DGGITQSPKYLFRKEGQNVTLSCEQNLNHDAMYWYRQDPGQGLRLIYYSQIVNDFQKGDIAEGYSVSREKKESFPLTVTSAQKNPTAFYLCASTLLAGAHNEQFFGPGTRLTVL.

The chain combines TRBV11-2 with TRBJ1-1; no clear D gene. The V and J ends lost 1 base and 10 bases respectively, with 10 bases between them. This CDR3 has 12 residues. Germline V gene data show CDR1 as SGHAT and CDR2 as FQNNGV. The CDR3 sequence: CASSLASEVAFF. In DNA form, the CDR3 reads TGTGCCAGCAGCTTAGCTTCGGAGGTAGCTTTCTTT.

The rearrangement joins TRBV27 to TRBJ2-3; 8 bases agree with TRBD1. This CDR3 has 15 amino acids. Losses at the gene ends were 9 bases for V and 0 bases for J; bases not matched to a gene: 8. From germline, CDR1 is MNHEY and CDR2 SMNVEV (reference sequence). The CDR3 here is CASKTGTGSTDTQYF. CDR3 DNA: TGTGCCAGTAAAACCGGGACAGGTAGCACAGATACGCAGTATTTT.

In this sample, this clone turned up once. The rearrangement uses TRBV7-9 and TRBJ2-5; possibly TRBD1 for D (6 bases). Germline loops: CDR1 SEHNR, CDR2 FQNEAQ (reference sequence). CDR3 length: 16 amino acids. Trimming pared 3 bases from V and 1 base from J, leaving 15 bases between. In DNA form, the CDR3 reads TGTGCCAGCAGCTTGAGGGGGACAATGACCCAAGAGACCCAGTACTTC. Translated: CASSLRGTMTQETQYF.

The chain carries TRBV13 and TRBJ2-1, with 9 bases that match TRBD1. CDR1 is PRHDT, CDR2 FYEKMQ, per germline (reference sequence). V lost 5 bases, J lost 6 bases, and 5 bases stayed unmatched. The CDR3 totals 14 residues. The CDR3, as DNA: TGTGCCAGCAGCCTAACGGGACAGGGCAATGAGCAGTTCTTC. This codes for CASSLTGQGNEQFF.

This chain joins TRBV11-2 and TRBJ1-4, with 7 bases identical to TRBD1. The V segment lost 5 bases and the J segment 8 bases; nucleotides outside the gene matches: 14. CDR3 size: 16 residues. Germline V CDR1 and CDR2: SGHAT, FQNNGV. The CDR3 nucleotides read TGTGCCAGCAGCCACCAGATTAGGGGGCCGGGGGAAAAACTGTTTTTT. Residues: CASSHQIRGPGEKLFF.

The CDR3 DNA is TGTGCCAGCAGTGATTCAGGGCGGTTTTTTGAAAAACTGTTTTTT. Its translation is CASSDSGRFFEKLFF. V usage is TRBV25-1 and J usage is TRBJ1-4; D perhaps matches TRBD1 (5 bases). Between the trimmed V and J ends, which lost 3 bases and 7 bases, there was a span of 15 bases. The CDR3 runs to 15 residues. The germline CDR1 and CDR2 sequences are MGHDK and SYGVNS.

The gene calls are TRBV5-4 and TRBJ2-1; 8 bases fit TRBD2. The junction had 5 bases not matched to a gene; V was cut back by 1 base and J by 2 bases. Germline CDR1 is SGHNT and CDR2 is YYREEE (reference sequence). This CDR3 comprises 16 residues. In DNA, the CDR3 is TGTGCCAGCAGCTTGAACGTAGCGGGAACCTACAATGAGCAGTTCTTC. Translated, it gives CASSLNVAGTYNEQFF.

The V call is TRBV28, the J call TRBJ1-1, with D maybe TRBD1 (5 bases). Germline V gene data show CDR1 as MDHEN and CDR2 as SYDVKM. The CDR3 spans 16 residues. V was pared by 7 bases and J by 0 bases, with 18 bases between. CDR3 amino acids: CASTPRGLLMNTEAFF. The CDR3 DNA reads as TGTGCCAGCACCCCGCGGGGCTTACTAATGAACACTGAAGCTTTCTTT.